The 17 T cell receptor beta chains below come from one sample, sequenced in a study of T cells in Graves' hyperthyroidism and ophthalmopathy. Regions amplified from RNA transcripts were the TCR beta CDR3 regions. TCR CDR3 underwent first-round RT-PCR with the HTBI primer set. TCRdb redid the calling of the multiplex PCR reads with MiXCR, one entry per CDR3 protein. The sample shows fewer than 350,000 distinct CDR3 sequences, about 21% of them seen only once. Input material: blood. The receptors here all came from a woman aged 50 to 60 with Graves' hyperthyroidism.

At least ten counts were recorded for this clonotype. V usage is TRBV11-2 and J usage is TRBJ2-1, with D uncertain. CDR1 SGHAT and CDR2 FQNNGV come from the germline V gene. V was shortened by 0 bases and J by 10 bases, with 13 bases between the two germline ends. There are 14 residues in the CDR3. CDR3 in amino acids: CASSLDLVAREQFF. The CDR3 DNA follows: TGTGCCAGCAGCTTAGATCTAGTGGCGCGGGAGCAGTTCTTC.

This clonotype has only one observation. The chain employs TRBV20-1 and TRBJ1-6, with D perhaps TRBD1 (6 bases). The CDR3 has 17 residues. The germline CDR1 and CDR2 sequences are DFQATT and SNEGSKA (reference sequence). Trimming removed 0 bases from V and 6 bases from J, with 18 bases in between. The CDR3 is CSARDLSGDTGNSPLHF. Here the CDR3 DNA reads TGCAGTGCTAGAGATCTGTCGGGGGACACCGGTAATTCACCCCTCCACTTT.

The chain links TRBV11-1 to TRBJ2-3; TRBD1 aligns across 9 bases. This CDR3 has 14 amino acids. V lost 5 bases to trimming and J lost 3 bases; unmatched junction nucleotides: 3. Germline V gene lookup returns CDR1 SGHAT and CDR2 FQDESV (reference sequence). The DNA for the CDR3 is TGTGCCAGCAGCCGGACAGGGGCAACAGATACGCAGTATTTT. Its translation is CASSRTGATDTQYF.

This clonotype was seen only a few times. The CDR3 region has the DNA TGCAGTGCTAGAGATCGGAGTAGGGACAGGGCGACCGGGGAGCTGTTTTTT. It translates to CSARDRSRDRATGELFF. This chain connects TRBV20-1 to TRBJ2-2, with TRBD1 matching over 9 bases. The germline CDR1 and CDR2 sequences are DFQATT and SNEGSKA (reference sequence). This CDR3 has 17 residues. The V and J ends lost 0 bases and 5 bases, in that order; junction bases with no gene match: 10.

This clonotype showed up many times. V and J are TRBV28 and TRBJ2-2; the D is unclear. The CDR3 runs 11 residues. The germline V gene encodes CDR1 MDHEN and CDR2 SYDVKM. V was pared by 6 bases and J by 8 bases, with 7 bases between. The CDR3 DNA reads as TGTGCCAGCAGCCCAGAAGGGGAGCTGTTTTTT. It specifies CASSPEGELFF.

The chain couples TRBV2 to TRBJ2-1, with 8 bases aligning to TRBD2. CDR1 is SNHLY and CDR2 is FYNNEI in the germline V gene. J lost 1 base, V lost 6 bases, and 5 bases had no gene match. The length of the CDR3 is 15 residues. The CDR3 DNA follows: TGTGCCAGCAGCCAGGGACTAGGTTCCTACAATGAGCAGTTCTTC. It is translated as CASSQGLGSYNEQFF.

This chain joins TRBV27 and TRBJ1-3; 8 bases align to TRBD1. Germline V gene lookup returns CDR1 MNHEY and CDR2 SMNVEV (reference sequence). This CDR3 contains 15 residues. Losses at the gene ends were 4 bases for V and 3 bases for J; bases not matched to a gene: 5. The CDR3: CASSYQGALGNTIYF. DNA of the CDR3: TGTGCCAGCAGTTACCAGGGGGCGCTTGGAAACACCATATATTTT.

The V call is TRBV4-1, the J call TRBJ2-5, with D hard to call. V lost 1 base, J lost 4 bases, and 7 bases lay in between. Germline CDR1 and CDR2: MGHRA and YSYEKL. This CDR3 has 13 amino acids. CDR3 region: CASSQVNTETQYF. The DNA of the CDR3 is TGCGCCAGCAGCCAAGTCAACACAGAGACCCAGTACTTC.

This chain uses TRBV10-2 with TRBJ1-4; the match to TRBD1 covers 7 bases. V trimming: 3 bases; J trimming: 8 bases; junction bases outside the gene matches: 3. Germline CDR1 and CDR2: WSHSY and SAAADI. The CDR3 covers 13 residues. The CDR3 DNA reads TGCGCCAGCAGTGACCAGGGGGGCGAAAAACTGTTTTTT. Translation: CASSDQGGEKLFF.

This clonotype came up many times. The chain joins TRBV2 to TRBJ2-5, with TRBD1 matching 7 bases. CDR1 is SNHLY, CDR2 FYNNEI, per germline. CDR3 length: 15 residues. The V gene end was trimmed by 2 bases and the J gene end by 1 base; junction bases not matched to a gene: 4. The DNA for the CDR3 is TGTGCCAGCAGTGAACCTGACAGGGTCCAAGAGACCCAGTACTTC. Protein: CASSEPDRVQETQYF.

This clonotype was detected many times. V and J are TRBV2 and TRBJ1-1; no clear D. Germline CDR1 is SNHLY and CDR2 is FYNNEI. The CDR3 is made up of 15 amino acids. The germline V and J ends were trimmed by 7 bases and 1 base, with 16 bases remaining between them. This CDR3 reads CASIRSEARNTEAFF. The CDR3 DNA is TGTGCCAGCATCCGGTCGGAAGCAAGGAACACTGAAGCTTTCTTT.

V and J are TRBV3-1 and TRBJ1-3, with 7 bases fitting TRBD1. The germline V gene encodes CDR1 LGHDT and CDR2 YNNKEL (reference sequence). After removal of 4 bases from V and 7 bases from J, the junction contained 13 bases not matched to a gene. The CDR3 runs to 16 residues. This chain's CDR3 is CASSLAARGLGNTIYF. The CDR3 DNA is TGTGCCAGCAGCCTCGCCGCCAGGGGGTTGGGGAACACCATATATTTT.

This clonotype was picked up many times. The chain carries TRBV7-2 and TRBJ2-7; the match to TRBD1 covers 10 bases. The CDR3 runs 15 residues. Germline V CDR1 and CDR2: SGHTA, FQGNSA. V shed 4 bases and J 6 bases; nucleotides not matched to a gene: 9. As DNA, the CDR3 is TGTGCCAGCAGCTCTGCCTTGGGACAGGGGAGCGAGCAGTACTTC. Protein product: CASSSALGQGSEQYF.

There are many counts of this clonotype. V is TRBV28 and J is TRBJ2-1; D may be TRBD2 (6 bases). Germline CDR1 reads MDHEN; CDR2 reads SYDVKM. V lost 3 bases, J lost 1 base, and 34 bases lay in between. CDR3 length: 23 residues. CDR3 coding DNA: TGTGCCAGCAGTTTGGGTTGGGACTGGGCAATTGAGCGAACTCGGGATTCCTACAATGAGCAGTTCTTC. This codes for CASSLGWDWAIERTRDSYNEQFF.

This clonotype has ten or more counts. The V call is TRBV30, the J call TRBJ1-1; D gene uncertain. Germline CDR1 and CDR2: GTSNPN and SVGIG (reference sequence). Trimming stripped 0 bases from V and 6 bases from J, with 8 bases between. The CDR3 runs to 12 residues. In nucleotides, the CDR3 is TGTGCCTGGAGTGTAATAGGTGCTGAAGCTTTCTTT. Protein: CAWSVIGAEAFF. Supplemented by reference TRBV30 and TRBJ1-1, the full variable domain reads SQTIHQWPATLVQPVGSPLSLECTVEGTSNPNLYWYRQAAGRGLQLLFYSVGIGQISSEVPQNLSASRPQDRQFILSSKKLLLSDSGFYLCAWSVIGAEAFFGQGTRLTVV.

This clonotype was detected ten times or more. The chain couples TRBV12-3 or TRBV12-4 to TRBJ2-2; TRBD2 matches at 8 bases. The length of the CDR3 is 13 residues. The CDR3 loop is CAGGRLTTGELFF. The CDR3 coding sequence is TGTGCGGGCGGGAGGTTAACCACCGGGGAGCTGTTTTTT.

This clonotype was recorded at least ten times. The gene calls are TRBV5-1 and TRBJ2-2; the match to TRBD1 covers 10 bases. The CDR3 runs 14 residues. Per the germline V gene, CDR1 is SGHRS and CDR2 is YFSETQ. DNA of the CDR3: TGCGCGAGTAGACAGGGGGCAATGACCGGGGAGCTGTTTTTT. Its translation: CASRQGAMTGELFF.